This TCR beta chain came from a study of T-cell reconstitution after alpha-beta-depleted transplantation in children (dated by TCRdb to about 2016). About the investigation overall: Using TCR repertoire profiling, the study quantitatively followed how T-cell immune reconstitution unfolded in children after TCRalphabeta/CD19-depleted allogeneic hematopoietic cell transplantation.

The library was produced with PCR. The sequencer listed for this sample is Illumina HiSeq 2500. To normalize quantification of the TCRbeta repertoire, the TCR libraries were built with molecular barcoding that relied on unique molecular identifiers. Starting from the raw public reads, TCRdb applied fastp trimming at Q25, assembled clones with MiXCR and retained in-frame beta chains. Identical CDR3 protein sequences are pooled into one entry, listed with their most common genes and DNA. Here the sample has 360,000 or so distinct CDR3 sequences; just over 20% occur a single time. The ten largest make up 3.5% to 4% of the sample. As concerns this clonotype: Its antigen target is currently unknown. Base qualities are missing; no much larger clone stands one base away.

For CDR1 and CDR2, the germline V gene lists MNHEY and SVGEGT. Measured from the cysteine to the phenylalanine, the CDR3 is 16 residues long. The entry retains the CDR3 DNA only, 48 bases that are in frame from base 1. V lost 8 bases and J lost 0 bases, and the count of bases not matched to a germline gene is 12. This receptor was taken from a human donor who donated a stem cell graft to a child with acute myeloid leukemia. The V gene is TRBV6-2 or TRBV6-3 and the J gene is TRBJ2-5; 7 junctional bases match TRBD1. The sample in question was PBMCs from the stem cell graft donor, obtained from the stem cell graft. CDR3 region: CASLNRRDRHQETQYF. The nucleotide sequence reads as follows: TGTGCCAGCTTAAATCGCCGGGACAGACACCAAGAGACCCAGTACTTC.